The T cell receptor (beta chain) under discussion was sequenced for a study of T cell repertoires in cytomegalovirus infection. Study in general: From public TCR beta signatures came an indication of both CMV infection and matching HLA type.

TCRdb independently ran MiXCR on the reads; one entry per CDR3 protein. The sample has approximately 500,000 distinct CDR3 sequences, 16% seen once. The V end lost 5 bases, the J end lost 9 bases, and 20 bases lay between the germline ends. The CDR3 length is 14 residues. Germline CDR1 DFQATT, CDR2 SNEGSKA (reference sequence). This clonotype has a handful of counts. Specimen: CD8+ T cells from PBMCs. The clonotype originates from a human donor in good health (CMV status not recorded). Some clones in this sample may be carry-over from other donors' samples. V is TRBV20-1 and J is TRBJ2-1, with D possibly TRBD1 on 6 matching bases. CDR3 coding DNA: TGCAGTGCTCCAGGGGTCCGGGTGAATATTGAGCAGTTCTTC. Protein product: CSAPGVRVNIEQFF.